Below, 22 T cell receptor beta chains from the same sample are listed, as sequenced in a study of cytomegalovirus exposure and HLA in healthy donors. Generated by immunoSEQ multiplex PCR, the TCRdb table keeps only in-frame clones and is missing some. The profile shows under 200,000 clones, 75% to 90% of them singletons. The sample consisted of PBMCs. The receptors stem from a woman younger than 30 in good health and CMV-seronegative.

The chain links TRBV7-2 to TRBJ1-1; unclear D gene. Germline V gene lookup returns CDR1 SGHTA and CDR2 FQGNSA. This CDR3 comprises 13 residues. V was trimmed by 1 base and J by 0 bases, leaving 3 bases between them. DNA of the CDR3: TGTGCCAGCAGCTTAGTAGTGAACACTGAAGCTTTCTTT. Protein: CASSLVVNTEAFF.

The gene calls are TRBV5-6 and TRBJ1-1; tentative D call: TRBD1 (5 bases). Germline V gene data show CDR1 as SGHDT and CDR2 as YYEEEE. Trimming removed 0 bases at V and 3 bases at J, with 12 bases between. This CDR3 is built from 15 residues. DNA of the CDR3: TGTGCCAGCAGCTTGGGTCCGGGAGGGGACACTGAAGCTTTCTTT. Its protein product is CASSLGPGGDTEAFF.

The chain employs TRBV15 and TRBJ2-3, with no clear D. The germline CDR1 and CDR2 sequences are LNHNV and YYDKDF (reference sequence). The CDR3 runs 13 residues. Trimming removed 0 bases at V and 5 bases at J, with 6 bases between. The CDR3 sequence is CATSRDTVDTQYF. DNA for the CDR3: TGTGCCACCAGCAGAGATACAGTAGATACGCAGTATTTT.

This sequence joins TRBV4-1 and TRBJ2-7; D is uncertain. Per the germline V gene, CDR1 is MGHRA and CDR2 is YSYEKL. CDR3 length: 14 amino acids. V was trimmed by 1 base and J by 2 bases, leaving 9 bases between them. CDR3 region: CASSQAGATYEQYF. The CDR3, as DNA: TGCGCCAGCAGCCAAGCTGGAGCGACCTACGAGCAGTACTTC.

The chain joins TRBV4-2 to TRBJ2-6; the match to TRBD2 covers 9 bases. The CDR3 is 20 amino acids. The V and J ends lost 4 bases and 4 bases, in that order; junction bases with no gene match: 17. The germline gives CDR1 LGHNA, CDR2 YNFKEQ. DNA of the CDR3: TGTGCCAGCAGCCTAGAACGCAGGGTAGCGGGAGTCTGGGGGGCCAACGTCCTGACTTTC. It is translated as CASSLERRVAGVWGANVLTF.

This chain uses TRBV27 with TRBJ2-1; maybe TRBD2 (6 bases). V lost 0 bases and J lost 4, with 13 bases in between. CDR3 length: 16 amino acids. In germline, CDR1 is MNHEY, CDR2 SMNVEV (reference sequence). The CDR3 DNA follows: TGTGCCAGCAGTTTATCGCGGGGTTTCTCTTACAATGAGCAGTTCTTC. It translates to CASSLSRGFSYNEQFF.

J is TRBJ2-7 and V is TRBV10-3; 13 nucleotides line up with TRBD2. V was pared by 6 bases and J by 1 base, with 24 bases of the junction left unmatched. Germline V gene data show CDR1 as ENHRY and CDR2 as SYGVKD. The CDR3 loop spans 22 amino acids. Here the CDR3 DNA reads TGTGCCATCAGCCCAGGGACAGGGGGTACGACTAGCGGGAGGATAGGGTCCTACGAGCAGTACTTC. This translates into CAISPGTGGTTSGRIGSYEQYF.

This rearrangement joins TRBV6-5 to TRBJ1-1; TRBD1 might be the D (5 bases). The V and J ends lost 5 bases and 0 bases respectively, with 10 bases between them. CDR1 MNHEY and CDR2 SVGAGI come from the germline V gene. The CDR3 covers 14 residues. This chain's CDR3 is CASSTTVMNTEAFF. CDR3 sequence (DNA): TGTGCCAGCAGTACGACAGTGATGAACACTGAAGCTTTCTTT.

As for this clone: The junction does not match germline at one end; this may be a read error. Written as DNA, the CDR3 is TGTGCCTGCCCCCGGGACAGGACCCTCATGTCCCCCAGGTTGAATACTGAAGCTTTCTTT. Translation: CACPRDRTLMSPRLNTEAFF. The rearrangement uses TRBV30 and TRBJ1-1, with TRBD1 matching over 8 bases. There are 20 residues in the CDR3. Germline lookup yields CDR1 GTSNPN and CDR2 SVGIG (reference sequence).

The rearrangement links TRBV27 to TRBJ2-1; D is possibly TRBD1 (6 bases). V lost 6 bases, J lost 7 bases, and 10 bases lay in between. The germline gives CDR1 MNHEY, CDR2 SMNVEV (reference sequence). CDR3 size: 12 residues. CDR3 DNA: TGTGCCAGCAGATCAGGGGAGAATGAGCAGTTCTTC. Protein sequence: CASRSGENEQFF.

This chain links TRBV19 with TRBJ2-1, with D tentatively TRBD1 (5 bases). CDR1 and CDR2 from the germline V gene are LNHDA and SQIVND (reference sequence). The CDR3 has 14 amino acids. V was cut by 4 bases and J by 9 bases, with 16 bases left in between. CDR3 protein: CASSTTGSQGEQFF. DNA of the CDR3: TGTGCCAGTAGTACAACGGGTAGTCAGGGTGAGCAGTTCTTC.

The rearrangement joins TRBV19 to TRBJ2-2; 8 positions agree with TRBD2. The CDR3 runs to 15 residues. Germline V CDR1 and CDR2: LNHDA, SQIVND (reference sequence). V trimming: 3 bases; J trimming: 6 bases; junction bases outside the gene matches: 6. CDR3 protein: CASSIGTSYAGELFF. CDR3 in DNA: TGTGCCAGTAGTATCGGGACTAGTTATGCCGGGGAGCTGTTTTTT.

V usage is TRBV2 and J usage is TRBJ1-1, with 7 nucleotides matching TRBD1. The length of the CDR3 is 15 residues. Trimming took 10 bases from V and 1 from J; bases not matched to a gene: 12. The V gene's germline CDR1 is SNHLY and CDR2 FYNNEI. This CDR3 is CATHGEAGGNTEAFF. The CDR3 nucleotides are TGTGCCACCCATGGGGAGGCAGGGGGGAACACTGAAGCTTTCTTT.

The chain is built from TRBV2 and TRBJ2-5; TRBD2 is a possible D gene (5 bases). Germline V lookup: CDR1 SNHLY, CDR2 FYNNEI. This CDR3 is built from 13 residues. V lost 3 bases and J lost 5, with 10 bases in between. CDR3 protein: CASSDPGMETQYF. In nucleotides, the CDR3 is TGTGCCAGCAGTGACCCGGGGATGGAGACCCAGTACTTC. Filled out from reference TRBV2 and TRBJ2-5, the complete variable domain reads EPEVTQTPSHQVTQMGQEVILRCVPISNHLYFYWYRQILGQKVEFLVSFYNNEISEKSEIFDDQFSVERPDGSNFTLKIRSTKLEDSAMYFCASSDPGMETQYFGPGTRLLVL.

This clone is a singleton in its sample. The chain employs TRBV19 and TRBJ2-1; the D gene is possibly TRBD1 (5 bases). The V end was cut by 7 bases, the J end by 2 bases, with 18 bases between. This CDR3 is built from 16 residues. Per germline, CDR1 LNHDA and CDR2 SQIVND (reference sequence). The CDR3 is CASKPRRQGPYNEQFF. For the CDR3, the DNA is TGTGCCAGTAAACCTAGGCGCCAGGGCCCCTACAATGAGCAGTTCTTC.

This rearrangement joins TRBV19 to TRBJ2-7, with TRBD1 matching 10 bases. V lost 9 bases and J lost 6; bases outside the gene matches: 11. The CDR3 contains 14 residues. The germline V gene has CDR1 LNHDA and CDR2 SQIVND (reference sequence). DNA of the CDR3: TGTGCCAGCTCCGACGGACAGGGGGATCCCGAGCAGTACTTC. Its translation: CASSDGQGDPEQYF.

The CDR3 protein is CASSVGQGTGNTIYF. DNA for the CDR3: TGTGCCAGCAGCGTCGGACAGGGGACTGGAAACACCATATATTTT. The J gene is TRBJ1-3, the V gene TRBV9; TRBD1 matches at 9 bases. Germline CDR1 reads SGDLS; CDR2 reads YYNGEE. The CDR3 spans 15 residues. The junction had 2 bases not matched to a gene; V was cut back by 2 bases and J by 2 bases.

The V call is TRBV9, the J call TRBJ2-2, with a weak D call TRBD1 (6 bases). The V end lost 2 bases, the J end lost 3 bases, and 8 bases lay between the germline ends. The CDR3 consists of 14 residues. Germline CDR1 is SGDLS and CDR2 is YYNGEE. Here the CDR3 DNA reads TGTGCCAGCAGCGTCGGACAGTACACCGGGGAGCTGTTTTTT. Residues: CASSVGQYTGELFF.

V gene TRBV12-5 combines with J gene TRBJ2-2, with D perhaps TRBD2 (5 bases). This CDR3 region has 15 residues. Looked up from germline, CDR1 is LGHNT and CDR2 is FRNRAP. Deletions cut 2 bases from V and 7 bases from J, with 14 bases between. The CDR3 sequence is CASGLPRNSGGELFF. In DNA, the CDR3 is TGTGCTAGTGGTTTGCCGAGGAACAGCGGCGGGGAGCTGTTTTTT. Using reference TRBV12-5 and TRBJ2-2 for the parts outside the CDR3, the full variable domain is DARVTQTPRHKVTEMGQEVTMRCQPILGHNTVFWYRQTMMQGLELLAYFRNRAPLDDSGMPKDRFSAEMPDATLATLKIQPSEPRDSAVYFCASGLPRNSGGELFFGEGSRLTVL.

This chain connects TRBV5-1 to TRBJ2-7; 7 positions match TRBD1. Trimming at V came to 0 bases and at J to 2 bases, leaving 14 bases not matched to a gene. The CDR3 sequence is 18 residues long. Per the germline V gene, CDR1 is SGHRS and CDR2 is YFSETQ. CDR3 coding DNA: TGCGCCAGCAGCTTGGACGACCTACCGGGACAGATACCCTACGAGCAGTACTTC. Protein product: CASSLDDLPGQIPYEQYF.

The chain is built from TRBV27 and TRBJ1-4, with D tentatively TRBD1 (6 bases). Trimming left V 4 bases short and J 0 bases short, with 12 bases between. Germline V CDR1 and CDR2: MNHEY, SMNVEV (reference sequence). The CDR3 loop spans 16 amino acids. This chain's CDR3 is CASSSRQAATNEKLFF. The CDR3 DNA is TGTGCCAGCAGTTCGAGACAGGCTGCAACTAATGAAAAACTGTTTTTT.

Details on this clone: Other nucleotide sequences from this sample produce the same CDR3. The chain combines TRBV30 with TRBJ1-5; D unresolved. V was clipped by 2 bases and J by 1 base, with 6 bases between them. Germline CDR1 reads GTSNPN; CDR2 reads SVGIG (reference sequence). There are 13 residues in the CDR3. The CDR3 DNA reads as TGTGCCTGGAGTAGAGGGAGCAATCAGCCCCAGCATTTT. Its protein is CAWSRGSNQPQHF.